The rows below give T cell receptor beta chains drawn from one sample of a study of T-cell memory formation after mild COVID-19. TCRdb independently ran MiXCR on the 5' RACE reads; one entry per CDR3 protein. Found here are around 340,000 distinct CDR3 sequences, approximately 21% of them singletons; the top ten hold under 15%. Sequenced: PBMCs or a T cell subset sorted from them (not recorded which). These receptors were collected from an adult woman who had mild COVID-19 (a few samples of this study predate the infection). Cell type and time point are not known. Both conserved end residues are part of each CDR3. D genes are given only for firm matches. Where a row states a size, it is once, few, many or the class of an expanded clone; other rows omit it.

D gene: TRBD1; clone size: NA; V gene: TRBV6-1; J gene: TRBJ1-2; CDR3 DNA: TGTGCCAGCAGTGCCGGGACAGTGATGAACTATGGCTACACCTTC; CDR3 protein: CASSAGTVMNYGYTF
D gene: NA; clone size: NA; V gene: TRBV5-1; J gene: TRBJ1-5; CDR3 DNA: TGCGCCAGCAGCCCAGGGTTTGATCAGCCCCAGCATTTT; CDR3 protein: CASSPGFDQPQHF
D gene: NA; clone size: few; V gene: TRBV9; J gene: TRBJ2-1; CDR3 DNA: TGTGCCAGCAATCACTACCCGGGCAATGAGCAGTTCTTC; CDR3 protein: CASNHYPGNEQFF
D gene: NA; clone size: once; V gene: TRBV20-1; J gene: TRBJ2-7; CDR3 DNA: TGCAGTGCTAGACTGAGGGGCCGAGAAAGGGAGCAGTACTTC; CDR3 protein: CSARLRGREREQYF
D gene: NA; clone size: NA; V gene: TRBV6-2/TRBV6-3; J gene: TRBJ2-5; CDR3 DNA: TGTGCCAGCAGTTACGGAAGGGTGGAGACCCAGTACTTC; CDR3 protein: CASSYGRVETQYF
D gene: NA; clone size: NA; V gene: TRBV15; J gene: TRBJ2-5; CDR3 DNA: TGTGCCACCAGCAGATCTCAGGACGTGGGGGAGACCCAGTACTTC; CDR3 protein: CATSRSQDVGETQYF
D gene: NA; clone size: NA; V gene: TRBV3-1; J gene: TRBJ2-2; CDR3 DNA: TGTGCCAGCAGCCAAGTATATGACACCGGGGAGCTGTTTTTT; CDR3 protein: CASSQVYDTGELFF
D gene: NA; clone size: NA; V gene: TRBV7-8; J gene: TRBJ1-5; CDR3 DNA: TGTGCCAGCAGCCCCCAACAGCCTAATCAGCCCCAGCATTTT; CDR3 protein: CASSPQQPNQPQHF
D gene: TRBD1; clone size: NA; V gene: TRBV7-8; J gene: TRBJ1-5; CDR3 DNA: TGTGCCAGCAGCTCCAAGGGGGCTGGGTATAGCAATCAGCCCCAGCATTTT; CDR3 protein: CASSSKGAGYSNQPQHF
D gene: TRBD2; clone size: NA; V gene: TRBV4-1; J gene: TRBJ2-5; CDR3 DNA: TGCGCCAGCAGCCAAGACGGAGCGGGGGGACAAGAGACCCAGTACTTC; CDR3 protein: CASSQDGAGGQETQYF
D gene: NA; clone size: few; V gene: TRBV19; J gene: TRBJ2-7; CDR3 DNA: TGTGCCAGTAGTCTGATGTCCAGGGTATCAAACGAGCAGTACTTC; CDR3 protein: CASSLMSRVSNEQYF
D gene: TRBD1; clone size: few; V gene: TRBV4-1; J gene: TRBJ2-7; CDR3 DNA: TGCGCCAGCAGCCAAGCCGGAATTGGACAGGGCTACGAGCAGTACTTC; CDR3 protein: CASSQAGIGQGYEQYF
D gene: NA; clone size: NA; V gene: TRBV11-3; J gene: TRBJ2-1; CDR3 DNA: TGTGCCAGCGGGGCTAGCTCCTACAATGAGCAGTTCTTC; CDR3 protein: CASGASSYNEQFF
D gene: NA; clone size: NA; V gene: TRBV20-1; J gene: TRBJ1-2; CDR3 DNA: TGCAGTGCTTGGCTGGATGGTACAGGGATTCACTATGGCTACACCTTC; CDR3 protein: CSAWLDGTGIHYGYTF
D gene: NA; clone size: NA; V gene: TRBV19; J gene: TRBJ2-7; CDR3 DNA: TGTGCCAGTAGTAATACCGGGACAAGCCACGAGCAGTACTTC; CDR3 protein: CASSNTGTSHEQYF
D gene: NA; clone size: few; V gene: TRBV6-2/TRBV6-3; J gene: TRBJ1-1; CDR3 DNA: TGTGCCAGCAGTGCCAGGTTATCAACCACTGAAGCTTTCTTT; CDR3 protein: CASSARLSTTEAFF
D gene: NA; clone size: NA; V gene: TRBV7-2; J gene: TRBJ1-2; CDR3 DNA: TGTGCCAGCAGCTTAAACAGGTCGGGCTATGGCTACACCTTC; CDR3 protein: CASSLNRSGYGYTF
D gene: NA; clone size: once; V gene: TRBV7-8; J gene: TRBJ2-5; CDR3 DNA: TGTGCCAGCAGCTTAGTTCCCGATTCCCAGACCCAGTACTTC; CDR3 protein: CASSLVPDSQTQYF
D gene: NA; clone size: many; V gene: TRBV18; J gene: TRBJ1-4; CDR3 DNA: TGTGCCAGCTCACCACCGATGGGAAATGAAAAACTGTTTTTT; CDR3 protein: CASSPPMGNEKLFF
D gene: NA; clone size: few; V gene: TRBV12-3/TRBV12-4; J gene: TRBJ2-5; CDR3 DNA: TGTGCCAGCAGCCTAAGGAGGTGGGAATGGGGGATCCAAGAGACCCAGTACTTC; CDR3 protein: CASSLRRWEWGIQETQYF
D gene: NA; clone size: few; V gene: TRBV2; J gene: TRBJ2-2; CDR3 DNA: TGTGCCAGCAGTGACCCAGCGAACACCGGGGAGCTGTTTTTT; CDR3 protein: CASSDPANTGELFF
D gene: NA; clone size: NA; V gene: TRBV4-1; J gene: TRBJ2-7; CDR3 DNA: TGCGACAGCAGCCAAGAGGTGTCCTACGAGCAGTACTTC; CDR3 protein: CDSSQEVSYEQYF
D gene: NA; clone size: NA; V gene: TRBV2; J gene: TRBJ1-5; CDR3 DNA: TGTGCCAGCAGTGGCAACGGCGGGCCATGGCCCCAGCATTTT; CDR3 protein: CASSGNGGPWPQHF
D gene: NA; clone size: NA; V gene: TRBV4-3; J gene: TRBJ1-1; CDR3 DNA: TGCGCCAGCAGCCAAGGAGGGACGGGAGGAACTGAAGCTTTCTTT; CDR3 protein: CASSQGGTGGTEAFF
D gene: TRBD2; clone size: few; V gene: TRBV19; J gene: TRBJ2-3; CDR3 DNA: TGTGCCAGCACTCGGACTAGCTTGTACATGGGTACGCAGTATTTT; CDR3 protein: CASTRTSLYMGTQYF
D gene: NA; clone size: NA; V gene: TRBV7-9; J gene: TRBJ2-3; CDR3 DNA: TGTGCCAGCAGCTTTGGTACCTCGGATACGCAGTATTTT; CDR3 protein: CASSFGTSDTQYF
D gene: NA; clone size: few; V gene: TRBV2; J gene: TRBJ1-5; CDR3 DNA: TGTGCCAGCAGTAATCAGGTAGGGCGATGGCAGCCCCAGCATTTT; CDR3 protein: CASSNQVGRWQPQHF
D gene: NA; clone size: NA; V gene: TRBV11-2; J gene: TRBJ1-6; CDR3 DNA: TGTGCCAGCAGCTTAGAATTTTTTGGGGGCTCACCCCTCCACTTT; CDR3 protein: CASSLEFFGGSPLHF
D gene: NA; clone size: few; V gene: TRBV20-1; J gene: TRBJ2-5; CDR3 DNA: TGCAGTGCTAGGAAGCTAGCCGGAGAGACCCAGTACTTC; CDR3 protein: CSARKLAGETQYF
D gene: NA; clone size: NA; V gene: TRBV7-2; J gene: TRBJ2-3; CDR3 DNA: TGTGCCAGCAGCACCCAAGTCGGGGATACGCAGTATTTT; CDR3 protein: CASSTQVGDTQYF
D gene: NA; clone size: few; V gene: TRBV12-3/TRBV12-4; J gene: TRBJ2-3; CDR3 DNA: TGTGCCAGCAGTTTAAGGCCGCTACGCACAGATACGCAGTATTTT; CDR3 protein: CASSLRPLRTDTQYF
D gene: NA; clone size: few; V gene: TRBV12-3/TRBV12-4; J gene: TRBJ2-3; CDR3 DNA: TGTGCCAGCAGCCGCGCGGGTTACACAGATACGCAGTATTTT; CDR3 protein: CASSRAGYTDTQYF
D gene: TRBD1; clone size: NA; V gene: TRBV7-8; J gene: TRBJ1-5; CDR3 DNA: TGTGCCAGCAGTGGGACAGGGACGGTTCAGCCCCAGCATTTT; CDR3 protein: CASSGTGTVQPQHF
D gene: TRBD1; clone size: NA; V gene: TRBV7-9; J gene: TRBJ2-5; CDR3 DNA: TGTGCCAGCGCGACAGGGAACGAGACCCAGTACTTC; CDR3 protein: CASATGNETQYF
D gene: NA; clone size: few; V gene: TRBV19; J gene: TRBJ2-1; CDR3 DNA: TGTGCCAGTAGGGCGACCGAGATCTCCTACAATGAGCAGTTCTTC; CDR3 protein: CASRATEISYNEQFF
D gene: NA; clone size: few; V gene: TRBV7-9; J gene: TRBJ2-2; CDR3 DNA: TGTGCCAGCAGCCCTGGTGGCAGGGCTTGGCCCGGGGAGCTGTTTTTT; CDR3 protein: CASSPGGRAWPGELFF
D gene: TRBD1; clone size: NA; V gene: TRBV6-2/TRBV6-3; J gene: TRBJ1-5; CDR3 DNA: TGTGCCAGCAGGGGACAGGGGCCGAATCAGCCCCAGCATTTT; CDR3 protein: CASRGQGPNQPQHF
D gene: TRBD2; clone size: few; V gene: TRBV4-1; J gene: TRBJ2-7; CDR3 DNA: TGCGCCAGCAGCCAAGATCGAGGGACTACAATCTACGAGCAGTACTTC; CDR3 protein: CASSQDRGTTIYEQYF
D gene: NA; clone size: few; V gene: TRBV7-6; J gene: TRBJ2-1; CDR3 DNA: TGTGCCAGCAGCTTAGATCCCCTAGGGAATGAGCAGTTCTTC; CDR3 protein: CASSLDPLGNEQFF
D gene: TRBD2; clone size: NA; V gene: TRBV12-3/TRBV12-4; J gene: TRBJ2-1; CDR3 DNA: TGTGCCAGCAGTCCCCACCCCGGACTAGCCTTTGAGCAGTTCTTC; CDR3 protein: CASSPHPGLAFEQFF
D gene: TRBD1; clone size: NA; V gene: TRBV29-1; J gene: TRBJ1-3; CDR3 DNA: TGCAGCGTTGACCCCCCCACAGGGGTGGGAAACACCATATATTTT; CDR3 protein: CSVDPPTGVGNTIYF
D gene: TRBD2; clone size: NA; V gene: TRBV7-2; J gene: TRBJ2-3; CDR3 DNA: TGTGCCAGCAGCTCCTCGGGACTAGCGGGGGCGAAAGATACGCAGTATTTT; CDR3 protein: CASSSSGLAGAKDTQYF
D gene: NA; clone size: many; V gene: TRBV20-1; J gene: TRBJ2-7; CDR3 DNA: TGCAGTGCTAGTGGCCCCCCAGGGGGGGCCTACGAGCAGTACTTC; CDR3 protein: CSASGPPGGAYEQYF
D gene: NA; clone size: NA; V gene: TRBV20-1; J gene: TRBJ1-2; CDR3 DNA: TGCAGTGCATCCGATCAGGGGAGAACCTATGGCTACACCTTC; CDR3 protein: CSASDQGRTYGYTF
D gene: NA; clone size: NA; V gene: TRBV3-1; J gene: TRBJ1-6; CDR3 DNA: TGTGCCATCAGCCACGCCTCAGCGGCGACGTACTCACCCCTCCACTTT; CDR3 protein: CAISHASAATYSPLHF
D gene: NA; clone size: few; V gene: TRBV20-1; J gene: TRBJ1-1; CDR3 DNA: TGCAGTACCGAACCTAGTGAAGCTTTCTTT; CDR3 protein: CSTEPSEAFF
D gene: TRBD2; clone size: few; V gene: TRBV7-2; J gene: TRBJ2-1; CDR3 DNA: TGTGCCAGCAGCTTGGGTAGCGGGAGCTTCAATGAGCAGTTCTTC; CDR3 protein: CASSLGSGSFNEQFF
D gene: NA; clone size: NA; V gene: TRBV7-9; J gene: TRBJ2-1; CDR3 DNA: TGTGCCAGCAGGAGGGGAACCTACAATGAGCAGTTCTTC; CDR3 protein: CASRRGTYNEQFF
D gene: TRBD1; clone size: few; V gene: TRBV10-3; J gene: TRBJ1-6; CDR3 DNA: TGTGCCATCAATAGAGGGGGCGATTCACCCCTCCACTTT; CDR3 protein: CAINRGGDSPLHF
D gene: TRBD2; clone size: few; V gene: TRBV7-9; J gene: TRBJ2-1; CDR3 DNA: TGTGCCAGCAGCTGGGTTAGCGGGAGCATCAATGAGCAGTTCTTC; CDR3 protein: CASSWVSGSINEQFF
D gene: NA; clone size: few; V gene: TRBV24-1; J gene: TRBJ2-2; CDR3 DNA: TGTGCCACCAGTGACCAGACCACCGGGGAGCTGTTTTTT; CDR3 protein: CATSDQTTGELFF
D gene: TRBD2; clone size: NA; V gene: TRBV28; J gene: TRBJ2-2; CDR3 DNA: TGTGCCAGCAGTTTGTACAGGGGACTAGCGGGAGTCGAGAACACCGGGGAGCTGTTTTTT; CDR3 protein: CASSLYRGLAGVENTGELFF
D gene: NA; clone size: NA; V gene: TRBV7-9; J gene: TRBJ2-1; CDR3 DNA: TGTGCCAGCAGCCCAAGGGGGGACTACAATGAGCAGTTCTTC; CDR3 protein: CASSPRGDYNEQFF
D gene: NA; clone size: few; V gene: TRBV20-1; J gene: TRBJ2-7; CDR3 DNA: TGCAGTGCCGAACCGACCGACAACTCCTACGAGCAGTACTTC; CDR3 protein: CSAEPTDNSYEQYF